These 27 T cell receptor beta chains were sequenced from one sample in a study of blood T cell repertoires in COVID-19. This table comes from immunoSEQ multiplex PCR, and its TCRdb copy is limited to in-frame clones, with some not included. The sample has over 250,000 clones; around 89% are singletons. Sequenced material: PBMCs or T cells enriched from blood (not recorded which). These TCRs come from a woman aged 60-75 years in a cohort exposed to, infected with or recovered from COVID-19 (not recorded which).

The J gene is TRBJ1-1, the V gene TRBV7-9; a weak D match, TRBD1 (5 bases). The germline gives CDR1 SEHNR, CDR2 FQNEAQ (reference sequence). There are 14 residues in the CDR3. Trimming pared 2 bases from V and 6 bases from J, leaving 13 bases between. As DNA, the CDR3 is TGTGCCAGCAGCTTACCTGACAGAGGAGCTGAAGCTTTCTTT. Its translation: CASSLPDRGAEAFF.

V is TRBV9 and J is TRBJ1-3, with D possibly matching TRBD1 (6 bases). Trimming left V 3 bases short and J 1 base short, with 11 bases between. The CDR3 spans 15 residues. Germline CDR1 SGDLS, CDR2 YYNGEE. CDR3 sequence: CASSALQGSGNTIYF. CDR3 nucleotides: TGTGCCAGCAGCGCATTACAGGGTTCTGGAAACACCATATATTTT.

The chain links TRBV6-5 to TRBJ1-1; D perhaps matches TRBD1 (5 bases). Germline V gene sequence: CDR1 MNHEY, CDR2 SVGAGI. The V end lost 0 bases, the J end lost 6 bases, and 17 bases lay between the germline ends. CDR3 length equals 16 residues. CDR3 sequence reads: CASSYSAGGDVAEAFF. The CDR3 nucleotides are TGTGCCAGCAGTTACTCAGCTGGGGGGGACGTCGCTGAAGCTTTCTTT.

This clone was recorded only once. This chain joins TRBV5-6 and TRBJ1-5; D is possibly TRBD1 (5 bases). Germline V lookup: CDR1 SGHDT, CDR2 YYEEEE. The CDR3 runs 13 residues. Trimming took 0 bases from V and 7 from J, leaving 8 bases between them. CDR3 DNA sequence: TGTGCCAGCAGCTTGGACGCAGGGCAGCCCCAGCATTTT. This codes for CASSLDAGQPQHF.

The CDR3 bases are TGCGCCAGCAGCGCTCGGACAGGGGGAAGCACTGAAGCTTTCTTT. Protein: CASSARTGGSTEAFF. The J gene is TRBJ1-1, the V gene TRBV5-1; TRBD1 aligns across 10 bases. Germline CDR1 SGHRS, CDR2 YFSETQ. With 4 bases clipped from V and 4 bases from J, the junction kept 7 bases outside the gene matches. The CDR3 is 15 amino acids.

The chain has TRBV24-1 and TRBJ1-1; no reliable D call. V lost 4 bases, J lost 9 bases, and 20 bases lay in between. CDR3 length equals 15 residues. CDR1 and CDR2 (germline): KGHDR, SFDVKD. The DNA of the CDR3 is TGTGCCACCAGTGACTACGGGGTAGGGAAGGGTAAAGCTTTCTTT. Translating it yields CATSDYGVGKGKAFF.

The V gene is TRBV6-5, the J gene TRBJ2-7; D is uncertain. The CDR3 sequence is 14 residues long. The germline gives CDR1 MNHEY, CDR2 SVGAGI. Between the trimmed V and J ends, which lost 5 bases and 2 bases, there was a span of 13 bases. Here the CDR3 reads CASSLLGTTYEQYF. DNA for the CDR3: TGTGCCAGCAGTCTCCTCGGTACGACCTACGAGCAGTACTTC.

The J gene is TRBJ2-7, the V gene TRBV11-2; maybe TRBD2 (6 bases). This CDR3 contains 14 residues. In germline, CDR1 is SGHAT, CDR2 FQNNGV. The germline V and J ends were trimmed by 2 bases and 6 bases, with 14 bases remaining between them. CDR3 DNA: TGTGCCAGCAGCTTAAGAGCCGGGGGTGGCGAGCAGTACTTC. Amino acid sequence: CASSLRAGGGEQYF.

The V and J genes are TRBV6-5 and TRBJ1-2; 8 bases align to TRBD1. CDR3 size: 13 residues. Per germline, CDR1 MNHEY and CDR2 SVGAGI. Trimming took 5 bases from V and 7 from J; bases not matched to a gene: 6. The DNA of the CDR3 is TGTGCCAGCAGTCCGGACAGGGACATTGGCTACACCTTC. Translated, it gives CASSPDRDIGYTF.

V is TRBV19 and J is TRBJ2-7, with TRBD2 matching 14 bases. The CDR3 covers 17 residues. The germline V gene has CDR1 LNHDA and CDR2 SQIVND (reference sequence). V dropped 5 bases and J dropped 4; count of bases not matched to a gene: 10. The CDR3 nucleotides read TGTGCCAGTAGTTGGACGACTAGCGGGAGGGCCGGGTACGAGCAGTACTTC. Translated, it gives CASSWTTSGRAGYEQYF. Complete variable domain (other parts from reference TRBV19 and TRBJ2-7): DGGITQSPKYLFRKEGQNVTLSCEQNLNHDAMYWYRQDPGQGLRLIYYSQIVNDFQKGDIAEGYSVSREKKESFPLTVTSAQKNPTAFYLCASSWTTSGRAGYEQYFGPGTRLTVT.

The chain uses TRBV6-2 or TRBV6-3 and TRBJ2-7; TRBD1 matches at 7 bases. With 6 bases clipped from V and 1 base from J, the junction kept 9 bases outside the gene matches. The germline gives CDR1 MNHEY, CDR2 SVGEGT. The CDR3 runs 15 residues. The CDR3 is CASSPRGRGSYEQYF. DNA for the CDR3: TGTGCCAGCAGCCCGAGGGGGCGCGGGTCCTACGAGCAGTACTTC.

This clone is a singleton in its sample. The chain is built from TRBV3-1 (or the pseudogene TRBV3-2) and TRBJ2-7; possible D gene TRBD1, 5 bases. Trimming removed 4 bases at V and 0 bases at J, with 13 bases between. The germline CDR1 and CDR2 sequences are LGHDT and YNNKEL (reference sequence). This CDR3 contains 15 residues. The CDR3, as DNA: TGTGCCAGCAGCCGAGCCCCCGACAGCTCCTACGAGCAGTACTTC. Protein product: CASSRAPDSSYEQYF.

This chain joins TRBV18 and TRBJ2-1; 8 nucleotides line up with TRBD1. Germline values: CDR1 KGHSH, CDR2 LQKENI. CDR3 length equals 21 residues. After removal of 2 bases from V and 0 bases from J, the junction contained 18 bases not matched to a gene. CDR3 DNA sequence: TGTGCCAGCTCACCAAGAAAGGCAGGGGGCGCGGGTCCCAACTCCTACAATGAGCAGTTCTTC. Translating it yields CASSPRKAGGAGPNSYNEQFF.

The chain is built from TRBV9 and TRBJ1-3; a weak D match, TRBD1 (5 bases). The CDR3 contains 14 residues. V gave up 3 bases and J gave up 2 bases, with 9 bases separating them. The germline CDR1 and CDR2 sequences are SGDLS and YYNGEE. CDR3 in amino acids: CASSGRDAGNTIYF. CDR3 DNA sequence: TGTGCCAGCAGCGGGAGGGACGCTGGAAACACCATATATTTT.

CDR3: CASSETVAARNNSPLHF. The CDR3 coding sequence is TGTGCCAGCAGCGAAACCGTGGCAGCGAGGAATAATTCACCCCTCCACTTT. This rearrangement joins TRBV9 to TRBJ1-6; D is unclear. Germline CDR1 reads SGDLS; CDR2 reads YYNGEE. Between the trimmed V and J ends, which lost 3 bases and 5 bases, there was a span of 18 bases. The CDR3 has 17 amino acids.

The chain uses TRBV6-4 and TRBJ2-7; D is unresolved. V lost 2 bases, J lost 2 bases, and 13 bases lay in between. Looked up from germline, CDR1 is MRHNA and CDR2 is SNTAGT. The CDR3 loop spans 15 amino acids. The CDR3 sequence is CASSDVLVPPYEQYF. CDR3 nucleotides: TGTGCCAGCAGTGACGTTTTAGTCCCCCCCTACGAGCAGTACTTC.

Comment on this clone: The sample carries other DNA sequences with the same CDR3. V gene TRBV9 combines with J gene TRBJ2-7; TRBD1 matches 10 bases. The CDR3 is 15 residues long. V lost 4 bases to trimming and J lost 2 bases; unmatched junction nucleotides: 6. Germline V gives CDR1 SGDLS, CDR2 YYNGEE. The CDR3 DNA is TGTGCCAGCAGCCTCCGGGACAGGGGACCCTACGAGCAGTACTTC. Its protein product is CASSLRDRGPYEQYF.

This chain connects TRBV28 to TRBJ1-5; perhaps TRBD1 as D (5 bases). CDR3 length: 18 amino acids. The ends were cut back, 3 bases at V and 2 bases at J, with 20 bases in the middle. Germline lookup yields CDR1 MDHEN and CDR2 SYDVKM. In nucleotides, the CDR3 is TGTGCCAGCAGTTTTGAGGTTGGGGGAGGGGTGGGCAATCAGCCCCAGCATTTT. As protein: CASSFEVGGGVGNQPQHF.

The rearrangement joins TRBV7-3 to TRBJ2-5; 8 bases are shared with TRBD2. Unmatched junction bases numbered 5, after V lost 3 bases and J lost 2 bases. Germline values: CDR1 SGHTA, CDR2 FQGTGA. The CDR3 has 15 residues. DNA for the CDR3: TGTGCCAGCAGCTTGCGGGGGGACACGCAAGAGACCCAGTACTTC. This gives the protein CASSLRGDTQETQYF. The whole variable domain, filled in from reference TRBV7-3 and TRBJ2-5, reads GAGVSQTPSNKVTEKGKYVELRCDPISGHTALYWYRQSLGQGPEFLIYFQGTGAADDSGLPNDRFFAVRPEGSVSTLKIQRTERGDSAVYLCASSLRGDTQETQYFGPGTRLLVL.

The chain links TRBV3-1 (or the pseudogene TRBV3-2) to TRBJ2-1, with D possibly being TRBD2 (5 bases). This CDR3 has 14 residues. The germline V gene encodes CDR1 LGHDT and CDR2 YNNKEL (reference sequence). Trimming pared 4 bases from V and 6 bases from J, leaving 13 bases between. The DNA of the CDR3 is TGTGCCAGCAGCCGGGGTTCGGCGGGCAATGAGCAGTTCTTC. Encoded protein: CASSRGSAGNEQFF.

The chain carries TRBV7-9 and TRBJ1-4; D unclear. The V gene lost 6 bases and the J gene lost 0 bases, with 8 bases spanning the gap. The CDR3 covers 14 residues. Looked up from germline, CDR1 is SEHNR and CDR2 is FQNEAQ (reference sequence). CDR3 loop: CASSSTTTNEKLFF. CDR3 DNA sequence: TGTGCCAGCAGTTCGACAACAACTAATGAAAAACTGTTTTTT.

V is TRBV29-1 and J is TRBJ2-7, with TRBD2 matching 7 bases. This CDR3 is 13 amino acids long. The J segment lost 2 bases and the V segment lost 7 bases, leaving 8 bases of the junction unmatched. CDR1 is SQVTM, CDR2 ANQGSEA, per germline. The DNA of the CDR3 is TGCAGCGGCGGGGAGGGCCGGACCTACGAGCAGTACTTC. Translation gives CSGGEGRTYEQYF.

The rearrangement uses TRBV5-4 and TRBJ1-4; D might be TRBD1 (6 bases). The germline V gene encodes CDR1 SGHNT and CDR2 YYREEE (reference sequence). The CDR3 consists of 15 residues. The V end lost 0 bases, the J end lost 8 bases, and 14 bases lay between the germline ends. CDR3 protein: CASSLAGGLREKLFF. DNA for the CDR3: TGTGCCAGCAGCTTGGCCGGGGGGCTTCGGGAAAAACTGTTTTTT.

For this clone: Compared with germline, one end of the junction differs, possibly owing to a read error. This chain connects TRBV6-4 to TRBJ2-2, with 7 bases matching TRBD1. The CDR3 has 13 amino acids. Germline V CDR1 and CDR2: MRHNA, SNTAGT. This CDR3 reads CASSDSYQGVLFF. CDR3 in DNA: TGTGCCAGCAGTGACTCTTATCAGGGGGTGCTGTTTTTT.

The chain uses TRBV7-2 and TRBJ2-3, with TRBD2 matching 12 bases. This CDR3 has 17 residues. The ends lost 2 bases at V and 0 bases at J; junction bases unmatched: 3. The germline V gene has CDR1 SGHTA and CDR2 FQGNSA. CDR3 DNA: TGTGCCAGCAGCTTAACCGGGACTAGCGGGAGCACAGATACGCAGTATTTT. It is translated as CASSLTGTSGSTDTQYF.

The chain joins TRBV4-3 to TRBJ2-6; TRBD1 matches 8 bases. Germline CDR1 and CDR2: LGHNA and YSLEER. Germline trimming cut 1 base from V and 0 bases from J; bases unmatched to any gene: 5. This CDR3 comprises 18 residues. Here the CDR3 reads CASSQARDRYSGANVLTF. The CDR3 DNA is TGCGCCAGCAGCCAAGCCAGGGACAGGTACTCTGGGGCCAACGTCCTGACTTTC.

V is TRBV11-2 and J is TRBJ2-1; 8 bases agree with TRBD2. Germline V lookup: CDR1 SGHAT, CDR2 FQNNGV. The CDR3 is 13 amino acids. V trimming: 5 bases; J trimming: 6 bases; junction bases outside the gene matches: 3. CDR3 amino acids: CASSRLAPNEQFF. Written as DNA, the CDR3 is TGTGCCAGCAGCCGACTAGCGCCCAATGAGCAGTTCTTC.